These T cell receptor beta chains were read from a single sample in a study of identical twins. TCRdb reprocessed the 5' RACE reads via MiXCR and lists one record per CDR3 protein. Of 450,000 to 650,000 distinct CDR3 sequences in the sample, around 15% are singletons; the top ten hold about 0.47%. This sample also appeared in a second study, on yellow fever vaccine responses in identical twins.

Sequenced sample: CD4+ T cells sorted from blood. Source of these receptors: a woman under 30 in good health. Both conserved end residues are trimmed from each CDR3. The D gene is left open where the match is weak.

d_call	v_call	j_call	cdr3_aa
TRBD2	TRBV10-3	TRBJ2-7	ATLGLADRSYEQY
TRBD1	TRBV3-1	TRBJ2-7	ASSQGTGGSYEQY
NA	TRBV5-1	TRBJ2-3	ASSLPWDVGTDTQY
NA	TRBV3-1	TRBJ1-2	ASTPGAGKGYGYT
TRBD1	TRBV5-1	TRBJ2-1	ASSLGQGEFNEQF
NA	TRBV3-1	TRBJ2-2	ASSQRGDTGELF
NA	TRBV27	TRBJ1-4	ASSLSRGKNEKLF
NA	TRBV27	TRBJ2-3	ASSFGGPTDTQY
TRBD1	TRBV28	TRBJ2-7	ATGTGPD
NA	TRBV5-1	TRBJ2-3	ASSLTLAGADTQY
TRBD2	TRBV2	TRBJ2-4	ASSEEPSGGPP